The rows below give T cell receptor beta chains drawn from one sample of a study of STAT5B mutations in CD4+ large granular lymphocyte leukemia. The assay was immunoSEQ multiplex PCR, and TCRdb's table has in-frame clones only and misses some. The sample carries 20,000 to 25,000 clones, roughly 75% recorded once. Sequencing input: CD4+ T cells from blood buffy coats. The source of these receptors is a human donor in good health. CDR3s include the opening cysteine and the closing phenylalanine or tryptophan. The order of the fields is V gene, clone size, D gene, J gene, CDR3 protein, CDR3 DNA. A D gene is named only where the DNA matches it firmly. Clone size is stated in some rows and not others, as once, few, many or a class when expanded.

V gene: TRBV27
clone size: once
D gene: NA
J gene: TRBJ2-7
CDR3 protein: CASGRGFEQYF
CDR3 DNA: TGTGCCAGCGGAAGGGGATTCGAGCAGTACTTC

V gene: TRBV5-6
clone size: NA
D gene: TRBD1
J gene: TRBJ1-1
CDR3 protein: CASSYSGTGQKAFF
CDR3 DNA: TGTGCCAGCAGCTACTCCGGGACAGGGCAGAAAGCTTTCTTT

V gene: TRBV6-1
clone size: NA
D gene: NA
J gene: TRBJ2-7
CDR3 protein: CASRSTGHISEQYF
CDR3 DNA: TGTGCCAGCAGAAGTACGGGACACATCTCCGAGCAGTACTTC

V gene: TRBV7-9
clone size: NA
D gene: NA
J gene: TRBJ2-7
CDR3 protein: CASSPYGWGEQYF
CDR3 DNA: TGTGCCAGCAGCCCCTACGGGTGGGGGGAACAGTACTTC

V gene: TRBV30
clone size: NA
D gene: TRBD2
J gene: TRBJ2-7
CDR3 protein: CAWSVGLAGVQQYF
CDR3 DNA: TGTGCCTGGAGTGTAGGACTAGCGGGAGTGCAGCAGTACTTC

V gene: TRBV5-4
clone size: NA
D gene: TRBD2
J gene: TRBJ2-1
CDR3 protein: CASSLGLAGGNEQFF
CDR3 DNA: TGTGCCAGCAGCTTGGGGCTAGCGGGAGGTAATGAGCAGTTCTTC

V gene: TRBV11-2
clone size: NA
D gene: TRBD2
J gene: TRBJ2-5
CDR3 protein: CASSSGLAGGDLETQYF
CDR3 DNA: TGTGCCAGCAGCTCGGGACTAGCGGGAGGCGACCTGGAGACCCAGTACTTC

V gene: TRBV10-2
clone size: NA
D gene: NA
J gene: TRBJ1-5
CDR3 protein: CASSVSGVDQPQHF
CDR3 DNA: TGCGCCAGCAGTGTGTCGGGGGTAGATCAGCCCCAGCATTTT

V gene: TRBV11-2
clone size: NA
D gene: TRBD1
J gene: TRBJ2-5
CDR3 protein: CASSFLGTGPQETQYF
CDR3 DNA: TGTGCCAGCAGCTTCCTCGGGACAGGGCCCCAAGAGACCCAGTACTTC

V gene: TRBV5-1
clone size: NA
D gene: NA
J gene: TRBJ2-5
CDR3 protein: CASSLGGQETQYF
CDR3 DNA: TGCGCCAGCAGCTTAGGCGGACAAGAGACCCAGTACTTC

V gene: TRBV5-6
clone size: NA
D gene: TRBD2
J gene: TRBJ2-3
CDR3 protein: CASSLRTSGSRGTDTQYF
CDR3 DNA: TGTGCCAGCAGCTTAAGGACTAGCGGGAGTCGCGGGACAGATACGCAGTATTTT

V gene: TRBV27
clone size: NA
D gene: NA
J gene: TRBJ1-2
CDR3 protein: CASSLGPPQGTYGYTF
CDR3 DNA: TGTGCCAGCAGTTTAGGGCCCCCTCAGGGGACCTATGGCTACACCTTC

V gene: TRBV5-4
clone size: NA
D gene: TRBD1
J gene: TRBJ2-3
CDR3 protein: CASSPGTVTDTQYF
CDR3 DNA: TGTGCCAGCAGCCCCGGGACAGTCACAGATACGCAGTATTTT

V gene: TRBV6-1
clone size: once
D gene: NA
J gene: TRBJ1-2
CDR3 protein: CASSEAPGPFYGYTF
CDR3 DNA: TGTGCCAGCAGTGAAGCCCCAGGTCCTTTCTATGGCTACACCTTC

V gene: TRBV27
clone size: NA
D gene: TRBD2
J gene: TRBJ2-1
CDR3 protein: CASSSWSGGNNEQFF
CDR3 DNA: TGTGCCAGCAGTTCGTGGTCGGGAGGGAACAATGAGCAGTTCTTC

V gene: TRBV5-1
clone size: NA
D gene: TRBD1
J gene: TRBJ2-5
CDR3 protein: CASSWDRAQETQYF
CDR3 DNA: TGCGCCAGCAGCTGGGACAGGGCCCAAGAGACCCAGTACTTC

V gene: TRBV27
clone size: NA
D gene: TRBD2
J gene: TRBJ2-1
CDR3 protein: CASRKSGRGNNEQFF
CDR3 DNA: TGTGCCAGCAGAAAGAGCGGGAGAGGAAACAATGAGCAGTTCTTC

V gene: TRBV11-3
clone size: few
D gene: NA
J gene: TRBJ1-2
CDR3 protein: CASSLGTVIHGYTF
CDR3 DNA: TGTGCCAGCAGCTTAGGCACGGTAATACATGGCTACACCTTC